This T cell receptor beta chain comes out of a study of cytomegalovirus exposure and HLA in healthy donors. Sequencing used immunoSEQ multiplex PCR; TCRdb keeps in-frame clones, though not all of them. The profile shows roughly 52,000 clones, 88% of them singletons. Turning to this clone: The target antigen is unknown.

Trimming stripped 2 bases from V and 6 bases from J, with 16 bases between. The CDR3 has 15 residues. The germline gives CDR1 LGHNA, CDR2 YSLEER. Regarding the study as a whole: In vitro testing confirmed a few CMV-associated chains as specific for CMV antigens.

The clonotype was recovered from a woman in her 30s in good health and CMV-seronegative. Sequencing was done on a sample of PBMCs. The gene calls are TRBV4-3 and TRBJ1-2; D might be TRBD1 (6 bases). This CDR3 is CASSQRVDRTDGYTF. The CDR3 region has the DNA TGCGCCAGCAGCCAAAGGGTTGACAGGACGGATGGCTACACCTTC.